A selection of T cell receptor beta chains follows, all from one sample in a study of T cell responses to AZD1222 COVID-19 vaccine. TCRdb's copy holds only in-frame clones and misses some; the assay was immunoSEQ multiplex PCR. Seen here are 100,000 or so clones, less than 95% observed once, and the top ten hold 1.3%. Sequenced material: peripheral blood, taken on day 0 of AZD1222 vaccination. The receptors here all came from an adult in good health. CDR3s include the opening cysteine and the closing phenylalanine or tryptophan. A D gene is named only where the DNA matches it firmly. Only some rows state a clone size, as once, few, many or a class for expanded clones.

D,V,J,size,DNA,CDR3
.,TRBV28,TRBJ2-5,.,TGTGCCAGCAGTTCCGGGGGTATCCAAGAGACCCAGTACTTC,CASSSGGIQETQYF
.,TRBV6-5,TRBJ2-5,.,TGTGCCAGCAGATCCTCGGGGAGGGAGACCCAGTACTTC,CASRSSGRETQYF
.,TRBV5-1,TRBJ2-1,.,TGCGCCAGCAGCTTTGCGGGGAGCTCCTACAATGAGCAGTTCTTC,CASSFAGSSYNEQFF
.,TRBV20-1,TRBJ1-2,few,TGCAGTGCTAGTACCGGACCCGCGAGGAGTCTCGGAGGGGATGGCTACACCTTC,CSASTGPARSLGGDGYTF
.,TRBV19,TRBJ1-2,.,TGTGCCAGTAGTGGACAGCTAGCTAACTATGGCTACACCTTC,CASSGQLANYGYTF
.,TRBV9,TRBJ2-2,once,TGTGCCAGCAGAAAGGGACGGACCGGCACCGGGGAGCTGTTTTTT,CASRKGRTGTGELFF
.,TRBV5-4,TRBJ2-3,.,TGTGCCAGCAGCCCCCCACGCACAGATACGCAGTATTTT,CASSPPRTDTQYF
.,TRBV7-9,TRBJ1-2,.,TGTGCCAGCAGCTCCAAGAACCGGGAAGCTAACTATGGCTACACCTTC,CASSSKNREANYGYTF
.,TRBV15,TRBJ1-6,.,TGTGCCACCAGCAGAGTCAGGGAATATTCACCCCTCCACTTT,CATSRVREYSPLHF
.,TRBV3-1/TRBV3-2,TRBJ1-2,.,TGTGCCAGCAGCTCTGGCCTTACTAACTATGGCTACACCTTC,CASSSGLTNYGYTF
TRBD1,TRBV5-1,TRBJ1-1,.,TGCGCCAGCAGCACCGGGACAGGGCGCACTGAAGCTTTCTTT,CASSTGTGRTEAFF
TRBD1,TRBV2,TRBJ1-6,.,TGTGCCAGCAGTGAAACCTCGGGACAGGAGTATTCACCCCTCCACTTT,CASSETSGQEYSPLHF
.,TRBV27,TRBJ1-5,once,TGTGCCAGCAGTTTTATACAGGGATGGCAGCCCCAGCATTTT,CASSFIQGWQPQHF
TRBD1,TRBV11-1,TRBJ1-1,.,TGTGCCAGCAGCATCCGACAGGGGGATGAAGCTTTCTTT,CASSIRQGDEAFF
.,TRBV30,TRBJ1-5,.,TGTGCCTGGAGTGTACTTGAGGGGGGGGGCAATCAGCCCCAGCATTTT,CAWSVLEGGGNQPQHF
.,TRBV7-7,TRBJ2-5,.,TGTGCCAGCAGCCAAGGGGACCCAGGGTCGGAGACCCAGTACTTC,CASSQGDPGSETQYF
.,TRBV7-2,TRBJ1-2,.,TGTGCCAGCAGCTTTTCCCAGGGTGAAAGGAGTGCCTATGGCTACACCTTC,CASSFSQGERSAYGYTF
.,TRBV28,TRBJ1-1,.,TGTGCCAGCAGTTTATACGGGGACACTGAAGCTTTCTTT,CASSLYGDTEAFF
TRBD1,TRBV6-5,TRBJ1-6,.,TGTGCCAGCAGTCCGGACAGGGCCACCCTCCACTTT,CASSPDRATLHF
.,TRBV7-6,TRBJ2-7,.,TGTGCCAGCAGCTCACGGACATACGGGGGAGGCGAGCAGTACTTC,CASSSRTYGGGEQYF
.,TRBV7-8,TRBJ1-2,.,TGTGCCAGCAGCTTAGCGCCGTTCGGACTATATGGCTACACCTTC,CASSLAPFGLYGYTF
.,TRBV6-4,TRBJ2-7,.,TGTGCCAGCAGTGACTCGGGGTACGAGCAGTACTTC,CASSDSGYEQYF
.,TRBV5-1,TRBJ2-3,.,TGCGCCAGCAGGGCAGGCGGGGTGAGGGATACGCAGTATTTT,CASRAGGVRDTQYF
.,TRBV9,TRBJ2-5,.,TGTGCCAGCAGCGTAGGTACCAACCCGTACCAAGAGACCCAGTACTTC,CASSVGTNPYQETQYF